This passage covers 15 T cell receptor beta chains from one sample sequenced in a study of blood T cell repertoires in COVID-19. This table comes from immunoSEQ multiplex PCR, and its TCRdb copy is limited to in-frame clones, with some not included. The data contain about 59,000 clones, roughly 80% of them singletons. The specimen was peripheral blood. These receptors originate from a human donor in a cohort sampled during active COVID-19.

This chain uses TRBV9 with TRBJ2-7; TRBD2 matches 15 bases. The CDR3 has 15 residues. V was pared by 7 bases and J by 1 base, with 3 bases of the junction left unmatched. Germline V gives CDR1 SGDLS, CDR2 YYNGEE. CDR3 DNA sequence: TGTGCCAGCTCGGGACTAGCGGGAGGATCCTACGAGCAGTACTTC. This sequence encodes CASSGLAGGSYEQYF.

The CDR3 sequence: CASSQGPLEQYF. DNA of the CDR3: TGTGCCAGCAGCCAGGGGCCGCTCGAGCAGTACTTC. The chain uses TRBV25-1 and TRBJ2-7; D is perhaps TRBD1 (6 bases). V lost 6 bases and J lost 6, with 12 bases in between. Germline V gene lookup returns CDR1 MGHDK and CDR2 SYGVNS. The CDR3 length is 12 residues.

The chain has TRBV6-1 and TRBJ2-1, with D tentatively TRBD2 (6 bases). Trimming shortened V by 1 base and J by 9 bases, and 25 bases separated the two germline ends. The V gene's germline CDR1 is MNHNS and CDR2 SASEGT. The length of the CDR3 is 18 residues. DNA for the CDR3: TGTGCCAGCAGTGAAGGTTCGAGCGCACGGGTCCTGGGGGGTGAGCAGTTCTTC. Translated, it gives CASSEGSSARVLGGEQFF.

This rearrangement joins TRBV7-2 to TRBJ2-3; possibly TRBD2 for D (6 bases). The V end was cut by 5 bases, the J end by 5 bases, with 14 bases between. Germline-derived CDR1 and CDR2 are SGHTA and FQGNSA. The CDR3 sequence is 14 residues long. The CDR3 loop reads CASSPGWGVDTQYF. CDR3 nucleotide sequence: TGTGCCAGCAGCCCGGGATGGGGGGTAGATACGCAGTATTTT. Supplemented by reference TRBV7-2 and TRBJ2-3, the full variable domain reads GAGVSQSPSNKVTEKGKDVELRCDPISGHTALYWYRQSLGQGLEFLIYFQGNSAPDKSGLPSDRFSAERTGGSVSTLTIQRTQQEDSAVYLCASSPGWGVDTQYFGPGTRLTVL.

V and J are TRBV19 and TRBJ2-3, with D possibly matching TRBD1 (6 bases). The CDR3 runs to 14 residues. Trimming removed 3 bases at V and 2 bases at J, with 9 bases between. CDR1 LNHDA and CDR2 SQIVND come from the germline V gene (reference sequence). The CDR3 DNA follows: TGTGCCAGTAGTATGGGGGCCAACACAGATACGCAGTATTTT. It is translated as CASSMGANTDTQYF.

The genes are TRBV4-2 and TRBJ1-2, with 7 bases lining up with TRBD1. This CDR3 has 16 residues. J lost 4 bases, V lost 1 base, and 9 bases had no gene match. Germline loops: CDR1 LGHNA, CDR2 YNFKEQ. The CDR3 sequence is CASSQATGEGVYGYTF. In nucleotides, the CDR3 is TGTGCCAGCAGCCAAGCTACAGGGGAAGGGGTCTATGGCTACACCTTC.

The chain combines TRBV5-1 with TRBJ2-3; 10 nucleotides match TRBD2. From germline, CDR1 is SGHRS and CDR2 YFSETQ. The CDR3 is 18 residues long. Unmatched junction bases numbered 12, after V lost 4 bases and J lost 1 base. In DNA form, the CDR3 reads TGCGCCAGCAGCCCCGGGACTAGCGCCCTTCAGGGCACAGATACGCAGTATTTT. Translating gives CASSPGTSALQGTDTQYF.

The CDR3 loop is CASSQDSPGRSTGELFF. In DNA, the CDR3 is TGTGCCAGCAGCCAAGATTCCCCAGGGCGTAGCACCGGGGAGCTGTTTTTT. The chain carries TRBV3-1 (or the pseudogene TRBV3-2) and TRBJ2-2; D possibly corresponds to TRBD1 (5 bases). The CDR3 has 17 amino acids. Germline CDR1 and CDR2: LGHDT and YNNKEL (reference sequence). V was trimmed by 0 bases and J by 4 bases, leaving 15 bases between them.

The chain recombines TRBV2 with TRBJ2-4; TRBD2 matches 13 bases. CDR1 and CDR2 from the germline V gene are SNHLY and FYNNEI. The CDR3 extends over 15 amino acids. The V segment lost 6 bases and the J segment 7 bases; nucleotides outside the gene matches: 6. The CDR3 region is CASRSRTSGSNIQYF. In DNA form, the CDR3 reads TGTGCCAGCAGAAGTCGGACTAGCGGGAGCAACATTCAGTACTTC. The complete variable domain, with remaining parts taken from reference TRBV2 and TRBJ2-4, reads EPEVTQTPSHQVTQMGQEVILRCVPISNHLYFYWYRQILGQKVEFLVSFYNNEISEKSEIFDDQFSVERPDGSNFTLKIRSTKLEDSAMYFCASRSRTSGSNIQYFGAGTRLSVL.

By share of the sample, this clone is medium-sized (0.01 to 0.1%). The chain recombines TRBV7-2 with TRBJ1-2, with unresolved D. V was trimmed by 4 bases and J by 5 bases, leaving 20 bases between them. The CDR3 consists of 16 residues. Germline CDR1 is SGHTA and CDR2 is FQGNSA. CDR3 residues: CASSSRRPRSLYGYTF. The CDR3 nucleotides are TGTGCCAGCAGCTCAAGACGGCCTAGGTCCCTATATGGCTACACCTTC.

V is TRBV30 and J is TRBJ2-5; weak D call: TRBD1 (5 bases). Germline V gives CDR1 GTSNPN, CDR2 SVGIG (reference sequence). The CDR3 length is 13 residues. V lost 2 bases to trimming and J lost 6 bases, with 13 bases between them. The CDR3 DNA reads TGTGCCTGGAGTATAGGGGATGGCAAGACCCAGTACTTC. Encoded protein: CAWSIGDGKTQYF.

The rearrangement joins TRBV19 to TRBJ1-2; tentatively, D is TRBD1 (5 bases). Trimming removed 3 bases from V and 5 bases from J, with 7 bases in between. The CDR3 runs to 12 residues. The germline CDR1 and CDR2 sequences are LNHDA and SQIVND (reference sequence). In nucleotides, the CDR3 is TGTGCCAGTAGTATGACAGATTATGGCTACACCTTC. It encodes CASSMTDYGYTF.

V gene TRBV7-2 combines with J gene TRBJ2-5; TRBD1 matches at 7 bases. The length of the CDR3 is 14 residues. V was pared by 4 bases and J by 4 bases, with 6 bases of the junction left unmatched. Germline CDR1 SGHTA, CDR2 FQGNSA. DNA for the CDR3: TGTGCCAGCAGCTCACCAGGGGGAGTAGAGACCCAGTACTTC. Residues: CASSSPGGVETQYF.

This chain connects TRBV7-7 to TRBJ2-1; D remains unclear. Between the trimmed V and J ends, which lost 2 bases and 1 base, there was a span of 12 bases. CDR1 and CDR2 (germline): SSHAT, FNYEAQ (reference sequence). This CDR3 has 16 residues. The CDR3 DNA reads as TGTGCCAGCAGCTTAATGTCCAGCGTTTCCTACAATGAGCAGTTCTTC. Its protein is CASSLMSSVSYNEQFF.

CDR3 region: CASSLHRDFSTDTQYF. The CDR3 nucleotides are TGTGCCAGCAGCCTGCACCGGGACTTTAGCACAGATACGCAGTATTTT. The V call is TRBV7-8, the J call TRBJ2-3; perhaps TRBD2 as D (6 bases). The CDR3 length is 16 residues. V shed 5 bases and J shed 0 bases, with 15 bases lying between them. Germline V gene data show CDR1 as SGHVS and CDR2 as FQNEAQ.